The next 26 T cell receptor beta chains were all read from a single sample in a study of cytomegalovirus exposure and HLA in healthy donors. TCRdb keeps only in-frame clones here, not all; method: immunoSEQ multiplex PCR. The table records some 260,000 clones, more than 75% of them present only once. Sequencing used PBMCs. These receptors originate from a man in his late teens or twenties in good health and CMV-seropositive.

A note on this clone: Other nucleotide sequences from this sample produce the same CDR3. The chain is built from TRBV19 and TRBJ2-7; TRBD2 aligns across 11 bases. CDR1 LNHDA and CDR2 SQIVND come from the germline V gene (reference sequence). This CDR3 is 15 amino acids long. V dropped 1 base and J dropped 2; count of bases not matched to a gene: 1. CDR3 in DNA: TGTGCCAGTAGTATAGGACTAGCGGGGACCTACGAGCAGTACTTC. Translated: CASSIGLAGTYEQYF.

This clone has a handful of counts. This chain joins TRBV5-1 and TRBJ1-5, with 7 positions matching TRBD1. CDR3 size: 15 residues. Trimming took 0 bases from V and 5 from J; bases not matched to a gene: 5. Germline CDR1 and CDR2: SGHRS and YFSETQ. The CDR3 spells CASSLGQGGDQPQHF. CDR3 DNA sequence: TGCGCCAGCAGCTTGGGACAGGGAGGCGATCAGCCCCAGCATTTT. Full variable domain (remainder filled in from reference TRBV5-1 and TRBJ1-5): KAGVTQTPRYLIKTRGQQVTLSCSPISGHRSVSWYQQTPGQGLQFLFEYFSETQRNKGNFPGRFSGRQFSNSRSEMNVSTLELGDSALYLCASSLGQGGDQPQHFGDGTRLSIL.

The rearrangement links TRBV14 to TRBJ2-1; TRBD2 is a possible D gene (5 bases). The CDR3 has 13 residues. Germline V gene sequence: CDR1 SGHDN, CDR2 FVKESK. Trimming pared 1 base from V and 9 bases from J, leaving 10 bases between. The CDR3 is CASSQVPRGEQFF. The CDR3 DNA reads TGTGCCAGCAGCCAAGTTCCCCGGGGTGAGCAGTTCTTC.

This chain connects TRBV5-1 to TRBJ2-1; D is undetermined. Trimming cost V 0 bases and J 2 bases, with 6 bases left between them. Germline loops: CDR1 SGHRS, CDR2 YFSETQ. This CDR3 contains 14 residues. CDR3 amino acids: CASSLVPAYNEQFF. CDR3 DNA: TGCGCCAGCAGCTTGGTTCCAGCCTACAATGAGCAGTTCTTC.

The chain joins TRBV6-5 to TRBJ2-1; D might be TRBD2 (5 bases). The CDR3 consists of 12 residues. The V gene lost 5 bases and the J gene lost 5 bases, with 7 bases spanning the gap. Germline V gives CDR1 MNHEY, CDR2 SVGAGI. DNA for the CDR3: TGTGCCAGCAGTAAGCGGAACAATGAGCAGTTCTTC. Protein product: CASSKRNNEQFF.

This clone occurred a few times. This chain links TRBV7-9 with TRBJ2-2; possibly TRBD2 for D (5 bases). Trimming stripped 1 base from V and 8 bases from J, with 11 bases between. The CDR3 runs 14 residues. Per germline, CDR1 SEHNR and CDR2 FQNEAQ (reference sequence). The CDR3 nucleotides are TGTGCCAGCAGCTTAGTAACAGCGGTGGGGGAGCTGTTTTTT. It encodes CASSLVTAVGELFF.

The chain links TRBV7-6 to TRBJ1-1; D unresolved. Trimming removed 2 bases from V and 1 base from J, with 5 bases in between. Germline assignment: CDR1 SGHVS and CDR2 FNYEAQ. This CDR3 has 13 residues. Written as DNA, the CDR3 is TGTGCCAGCAGCTTAACGGAGAACACTGAAGCTTTCTTT. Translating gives CASSLTENTEAFF. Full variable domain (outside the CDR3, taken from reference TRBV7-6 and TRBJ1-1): GAGVSQSPRYKVTKRGQDVALRCDPISGHVSLYWYRQALGQGPEFLTYFNYEAQQDKSGLPNDRFSAERPEGSISTLTIQRTEQRDSAMYRCASSLTENTEAFFGQGTRLTVV.

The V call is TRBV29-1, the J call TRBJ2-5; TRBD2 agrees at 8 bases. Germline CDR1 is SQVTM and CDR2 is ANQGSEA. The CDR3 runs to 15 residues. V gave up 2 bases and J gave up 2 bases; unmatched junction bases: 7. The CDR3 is CSVERGSGVQETQYF. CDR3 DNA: TGCAGCGTTGAAAGGGGTAGCGGGGTACAAGAGACCCAGTACTTC.

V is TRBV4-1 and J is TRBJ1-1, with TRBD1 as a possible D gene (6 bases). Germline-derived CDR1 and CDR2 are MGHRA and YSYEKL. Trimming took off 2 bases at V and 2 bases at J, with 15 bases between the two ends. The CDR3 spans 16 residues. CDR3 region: CASSQIYRTANTEAFF. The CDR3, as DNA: TGCGCCAGCAGCCAAATCTACCGGACAGCCAACACTGAAGCTTTCTTT.

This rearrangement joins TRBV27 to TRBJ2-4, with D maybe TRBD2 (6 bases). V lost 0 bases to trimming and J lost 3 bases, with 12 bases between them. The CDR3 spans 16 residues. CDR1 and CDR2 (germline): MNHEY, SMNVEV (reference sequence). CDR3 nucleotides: TGTGCCAGCAGTTTATCTCGGACTAACCTCAAAAACATTCAGTACTTC. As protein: CASSLSRTNLKNIQYF.

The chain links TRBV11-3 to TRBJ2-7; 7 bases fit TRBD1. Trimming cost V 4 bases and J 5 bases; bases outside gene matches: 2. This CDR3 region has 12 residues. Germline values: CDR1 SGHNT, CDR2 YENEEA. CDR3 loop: CASSSGQNEQYF. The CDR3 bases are TGTGCCAGCAGCTCGGGACAGAACGAGCAGTACTTC. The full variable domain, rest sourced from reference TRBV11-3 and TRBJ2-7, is EAGVVQSPRYKIIEKKQPVAFWCNPISGHNTLYWYLQNLGQGPELLIRYENEEAVDDSQLPKDRFSAERLKGVDSTLKIQPAELGDSAVYLCASSSGQNEQYFGPGTRLTVT.

The CDR3 here is CASSWGTEESTDTQYF. The CDR3 DNA sequence: TGCGCCAGCAGCTGGGGGACGGAGGAAAGCACAGATACGCAGTATTTT. This rearrangement joins TRBV5-1 to TRBJ2-3, with D perhaps assigned TRBD1 or TRBD2 (5 bases each). Per the germline V gene, CDR1 is SGHRS and CDR2 is YFSETQ. The CDR3 covers 16 residues. Trimming shortened V by 3 bases and J by 0 bases, and 14 bases separated the two germline ends.

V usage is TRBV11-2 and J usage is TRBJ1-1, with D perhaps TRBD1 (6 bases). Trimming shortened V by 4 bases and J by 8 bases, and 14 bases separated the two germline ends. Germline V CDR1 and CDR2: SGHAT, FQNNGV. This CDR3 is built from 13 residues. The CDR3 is CASSSGGQIEAFF. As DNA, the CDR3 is TGTGCCAGCAGCTCCGGGGGGCAGATCGAAGCTTTCTTT.

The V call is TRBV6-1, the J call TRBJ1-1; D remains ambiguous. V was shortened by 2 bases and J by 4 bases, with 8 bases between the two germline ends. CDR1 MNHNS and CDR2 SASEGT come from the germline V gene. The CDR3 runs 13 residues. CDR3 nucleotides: TGTGCCAGCAGTGAACAGCCGGGCACTGAAGCTTTCTTT. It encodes CASSEQPGTEAFF.

This CDR3 reads CAWSVHSKPGVEAFF. The DNA for the CDR3 is TGTGCCTGGAGTGTACATTCTAAGCCAGGGGTTGAAGCTTTCTTT. The chain uses TRBV30 and TRBJ1-1, with D perhaps matching TRBD1 (6 bases). Germline CDR1 GTSNPN, CDR2 SVGIG (reference sequence). V lost 0 bases, J lost 7 bases, and 18 bases lay in between. The CDR3 has 15 residues.

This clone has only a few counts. The CDR3 DNA reads as TGTGCCACCAGCAGCCCCTTCTTAAGCCATGGCTACACCTTC. It encodes CATSSPFLSHGYTF. The V call is TRBV15, the J call TRBJ1-2; D is uncertain. The V and J ends lost 3 bases and 6 bases respectively, with 14 bases between them. Germline loops: CDR1 LNHNV, CDR2 YYDKDF (reference sequence). CDR3 size: 14 residues.

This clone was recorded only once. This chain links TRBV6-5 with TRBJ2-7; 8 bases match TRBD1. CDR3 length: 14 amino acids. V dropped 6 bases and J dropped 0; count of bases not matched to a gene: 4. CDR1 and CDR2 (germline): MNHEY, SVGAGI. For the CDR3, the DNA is TGTGCCAGCAGGCCCGGACAGGGCTCCTACGAGCAGTACTTC. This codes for CASRPGQGSYEQYF.

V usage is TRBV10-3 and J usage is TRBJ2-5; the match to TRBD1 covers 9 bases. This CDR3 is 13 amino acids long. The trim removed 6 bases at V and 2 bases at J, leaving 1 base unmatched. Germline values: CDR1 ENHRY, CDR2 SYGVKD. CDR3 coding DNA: TGTGCCATCAGAGACAGGGGGCAAGAGACCCAGTACTTC. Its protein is CAIRDRGQETQYF.

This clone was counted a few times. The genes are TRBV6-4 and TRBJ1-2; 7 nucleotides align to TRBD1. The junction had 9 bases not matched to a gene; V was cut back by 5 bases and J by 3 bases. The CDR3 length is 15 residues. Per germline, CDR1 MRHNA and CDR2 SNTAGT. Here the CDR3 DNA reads TGTGCCAGCAGTCGTTTTCCCGGACAGGACTATGGCTACACCTTC. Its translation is CASSRFPGQDYGYTF.

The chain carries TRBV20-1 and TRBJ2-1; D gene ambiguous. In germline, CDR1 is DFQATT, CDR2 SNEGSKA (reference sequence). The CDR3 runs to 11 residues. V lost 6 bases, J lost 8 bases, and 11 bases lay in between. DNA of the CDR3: TGCAGTGCCCATTTGTGGGATGAGCAGTTCTTC. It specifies CSAHLWDEQFF.

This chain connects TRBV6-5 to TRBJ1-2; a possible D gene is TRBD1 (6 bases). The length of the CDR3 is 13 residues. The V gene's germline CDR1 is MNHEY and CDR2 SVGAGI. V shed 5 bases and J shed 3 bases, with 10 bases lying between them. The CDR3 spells CASSTGGYYGYTF. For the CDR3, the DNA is TGTGCCAGCAGTACCGGGGGCTACTATGGCTACACCTTC.

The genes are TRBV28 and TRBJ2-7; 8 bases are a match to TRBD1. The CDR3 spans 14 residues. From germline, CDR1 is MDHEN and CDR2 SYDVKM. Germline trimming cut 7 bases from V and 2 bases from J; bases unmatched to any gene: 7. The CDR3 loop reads CASTQGDRPYEQYF. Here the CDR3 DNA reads TGTGCCAGCACCCAAGGGGACAGGCCCTACGAGCAGTACTTC. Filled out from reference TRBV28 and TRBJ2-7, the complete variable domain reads DVKVTQSSRYLVKRTGEKVFLECVQDMDHENMFWYRQDPGLGLRLIYFSYDVKMKEKGDIPEGYSVSREKKERFSLILESASTNQTSMYLCASTQGDRPYEQYFGPGTRLTVT.

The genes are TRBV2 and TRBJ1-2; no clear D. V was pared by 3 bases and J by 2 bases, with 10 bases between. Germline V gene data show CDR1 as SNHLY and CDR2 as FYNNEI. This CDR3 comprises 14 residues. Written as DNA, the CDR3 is TGTGCCAGCAGTGAGGCCCGACCGAACTATGGCTACACCTTC. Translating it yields CASSEARPNYGYTF.

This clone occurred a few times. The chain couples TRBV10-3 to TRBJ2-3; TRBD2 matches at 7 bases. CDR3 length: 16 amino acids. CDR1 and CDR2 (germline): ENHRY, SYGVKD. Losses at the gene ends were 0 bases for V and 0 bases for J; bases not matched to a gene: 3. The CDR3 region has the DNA TGTGCCATCAGTGAGTCATTGCGGGGGAGCACAGATACGCAGTATTTT. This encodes CAISESLRGSTDTQYF.

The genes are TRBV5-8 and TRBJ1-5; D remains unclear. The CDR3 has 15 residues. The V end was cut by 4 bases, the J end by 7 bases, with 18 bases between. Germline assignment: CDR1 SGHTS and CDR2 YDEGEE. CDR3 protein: CASSTRVTSRQPQHF. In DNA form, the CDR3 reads TGTGCCAGCAGCACCCGGGTCACGTCGAGGCAGCCCCAGCATTTT.

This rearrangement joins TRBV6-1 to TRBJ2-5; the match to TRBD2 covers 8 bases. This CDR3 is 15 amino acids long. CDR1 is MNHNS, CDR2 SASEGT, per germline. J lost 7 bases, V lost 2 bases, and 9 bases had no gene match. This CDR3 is CASSEIAGNVGTQYF. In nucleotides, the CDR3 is TGTGCCAGCAGTGAAATAGCGGGAAACGTTGGGACCCAGTACTTC.